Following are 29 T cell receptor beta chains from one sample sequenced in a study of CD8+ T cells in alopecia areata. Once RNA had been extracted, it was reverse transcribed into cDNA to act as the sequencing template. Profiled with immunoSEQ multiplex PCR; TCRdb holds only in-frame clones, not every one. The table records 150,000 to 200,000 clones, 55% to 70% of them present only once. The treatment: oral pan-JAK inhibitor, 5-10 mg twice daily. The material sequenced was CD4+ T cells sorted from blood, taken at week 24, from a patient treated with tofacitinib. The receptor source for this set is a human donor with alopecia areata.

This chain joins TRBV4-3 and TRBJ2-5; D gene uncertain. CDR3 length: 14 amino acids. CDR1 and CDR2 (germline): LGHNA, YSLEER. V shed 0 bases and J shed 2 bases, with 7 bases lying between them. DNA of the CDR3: TGCGCCAGCAGCCAAGAGCCTGGTCAAGAGACCCAGTACTTC. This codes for CASSQEPGQETQYF.

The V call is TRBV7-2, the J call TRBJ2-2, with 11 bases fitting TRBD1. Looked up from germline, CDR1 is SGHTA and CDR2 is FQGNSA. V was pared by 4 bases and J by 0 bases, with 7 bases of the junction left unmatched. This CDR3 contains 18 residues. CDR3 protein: CASSSDRGPFANTGELFF. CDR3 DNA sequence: TGTGCCAGCAGCTCGGACAGGGGGCCGTTCGCGAACACCGGGGAGCTGTTTTTT.

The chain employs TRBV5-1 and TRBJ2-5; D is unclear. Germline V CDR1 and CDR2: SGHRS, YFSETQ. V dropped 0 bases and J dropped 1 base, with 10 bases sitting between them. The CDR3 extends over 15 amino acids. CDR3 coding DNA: TGCGCCAGCAGCTTGGGTACCTCCCTCCAAGAGACCCAGTACTTC. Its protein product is CASSLGTSLQETQYF.

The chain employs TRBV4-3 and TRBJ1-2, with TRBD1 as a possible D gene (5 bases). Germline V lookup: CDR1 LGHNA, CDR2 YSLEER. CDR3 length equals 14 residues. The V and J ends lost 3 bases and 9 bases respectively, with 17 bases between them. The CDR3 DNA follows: TGCGCCAGCAGCCAGGGGACTGTCGAATCGAGCTACACCTTC. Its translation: CASSQGTVESSYTF.

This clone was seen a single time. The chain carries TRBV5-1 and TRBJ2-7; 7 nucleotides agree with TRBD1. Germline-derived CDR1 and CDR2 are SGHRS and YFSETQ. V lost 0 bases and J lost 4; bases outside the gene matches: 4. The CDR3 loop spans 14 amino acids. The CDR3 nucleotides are TGCGCCAGCAGCTTGGGACAGGGTGGTTACGAGCAGTACTTC. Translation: CASSLGQGGYEQYF.

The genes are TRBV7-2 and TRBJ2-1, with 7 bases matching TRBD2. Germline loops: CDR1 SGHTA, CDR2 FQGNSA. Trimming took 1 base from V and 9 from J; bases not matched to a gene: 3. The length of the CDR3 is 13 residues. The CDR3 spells CASSLVWGGEQFF. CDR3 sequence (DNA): TGTGCCAGCAGCTTAGTTTGGGGGGGTGAGCAGTTCTTC. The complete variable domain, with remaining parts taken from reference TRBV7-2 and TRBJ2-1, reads GAGVSQSPSNKVTEKGKDVELRCDPISGHTALYWYRQSLGQGLEFLIYFQGNSAPDKSGLPSDRFSAERTGGSVSTLTIQRTQQEDSAVYLCASSLVWGGEQFFGPGTRLTVL.

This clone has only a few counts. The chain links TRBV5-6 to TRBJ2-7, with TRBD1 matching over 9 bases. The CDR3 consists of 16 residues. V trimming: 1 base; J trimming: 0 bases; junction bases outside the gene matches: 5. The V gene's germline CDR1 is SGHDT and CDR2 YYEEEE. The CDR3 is CASSLRTGASSYEQYF. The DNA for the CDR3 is TGTGCCAGCAGCTTGAGGACAGGGGCAAGCTCCTACGAGCAGTACTTC. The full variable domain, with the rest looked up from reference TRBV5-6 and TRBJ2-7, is DAGVTQSPTHLIKTRGQQVTLRCSPKSGHDTVSWYQQALGQGPQFIFQYYEEEERQRGNFPDRFSGHQFPNYSSELNVNALLLGDSALYLCASSLRTGASSYEQYFGPGTRLTVT.

CDR3 residues: CASSLLTAQETQYF. Written as DNA, the CDR3 is TGCGCCAGCAGCTTGTTGACAGCCCAAGAGACCCAGTACTTC. This chain links TRBV5-1 with TRBJ2-5; D is perhaps TRBD1 (5 bases). Trimming took 1 base from V and 1 from J, leaving 8 bases between them. The CDR3 covers 14 residues. Per germline, CDR1 SGHRS and CDR2 YFSETQ.

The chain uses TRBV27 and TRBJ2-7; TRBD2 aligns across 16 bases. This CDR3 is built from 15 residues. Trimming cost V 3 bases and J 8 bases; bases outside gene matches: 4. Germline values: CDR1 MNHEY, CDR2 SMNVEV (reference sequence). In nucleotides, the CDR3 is TGTGCCAGCAGTTTCGGGACTAGCGGGAGGGCACAGCAGTACTTC. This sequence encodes CASSFGTSGRAQQYF.

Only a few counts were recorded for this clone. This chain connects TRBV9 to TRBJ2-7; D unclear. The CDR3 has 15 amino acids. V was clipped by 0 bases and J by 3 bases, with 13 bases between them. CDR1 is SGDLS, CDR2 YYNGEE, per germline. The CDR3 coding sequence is TGTGCCAGCAGCGTAGCTTTTGGGCAGAACTACGAGCAGTACTTC. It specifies CASSVAFGQNYEQYF.

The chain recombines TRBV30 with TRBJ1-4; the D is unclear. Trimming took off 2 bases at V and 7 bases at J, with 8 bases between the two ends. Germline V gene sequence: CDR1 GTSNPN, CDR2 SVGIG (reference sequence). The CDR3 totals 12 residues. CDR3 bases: TGTGCCTGGAGTCTATCGGGTGAAAAACTGTTTTTT. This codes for CAWSLSGEKLFF.

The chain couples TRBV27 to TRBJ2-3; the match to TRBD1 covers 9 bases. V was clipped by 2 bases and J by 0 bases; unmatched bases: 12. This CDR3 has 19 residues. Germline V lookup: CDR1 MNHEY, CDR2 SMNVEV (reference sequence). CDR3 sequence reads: CASSLRPLTGGGSTDTQYF. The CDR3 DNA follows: TGTGCCAGCAGTTTAAGGCCCCTGACAGGGGGGGGAAGCACAGATACGCAGTATTTT.

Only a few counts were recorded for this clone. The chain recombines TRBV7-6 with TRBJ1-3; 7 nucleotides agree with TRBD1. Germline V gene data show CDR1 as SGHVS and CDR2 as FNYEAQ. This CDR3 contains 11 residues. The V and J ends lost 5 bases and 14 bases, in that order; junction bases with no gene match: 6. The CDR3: CASSGGQVVYF. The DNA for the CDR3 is TGTGCCAGCAGCGGTGGACAGGTTGTATATTTT.

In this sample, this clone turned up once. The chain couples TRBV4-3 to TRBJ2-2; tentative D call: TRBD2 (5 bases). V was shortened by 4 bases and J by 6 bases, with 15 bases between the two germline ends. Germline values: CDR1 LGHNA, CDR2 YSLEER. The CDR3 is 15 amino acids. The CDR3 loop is CASSLSFGEPGELFF. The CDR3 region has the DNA TGCGCCAGCAGCCTTTCTTTCGGGGAACCCGGGGAGCTGTTTTTT.

The chain's CDR3 is CASSLFTRGDTGELFF. The CDR3 DNA is TGTGCCAGCAGCTTGTTTACCAGGGGGGACACCGGGGAGCTGTTTTTT. J is TRBJ2-2 and V is TRBV11-2; a weak D match, TRBD1 (7 bases). Germline values: CDR1 SGHAT, CDR2 FQNNGV. The germline V and J ends were trimmed by 3 bases and 3 bases, with 14 bases remaining between them. This CDR3 has 16 amino acids.

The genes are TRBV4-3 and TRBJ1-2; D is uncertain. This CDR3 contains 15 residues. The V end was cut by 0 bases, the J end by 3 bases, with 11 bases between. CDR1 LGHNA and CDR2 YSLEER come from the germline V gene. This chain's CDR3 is CASSQDMSGDYGYTF. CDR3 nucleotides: TGCGCCAGCAGCCAAGATATGTCGGGAGACTATGGCTACACCTTC.

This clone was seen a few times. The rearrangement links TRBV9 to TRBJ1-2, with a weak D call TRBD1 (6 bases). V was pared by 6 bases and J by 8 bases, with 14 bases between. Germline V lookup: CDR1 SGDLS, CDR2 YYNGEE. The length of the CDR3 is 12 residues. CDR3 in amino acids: CASNTGMRGYTF. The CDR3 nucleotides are TGTGCCAGCAATACAGGGATGAGGGGCTACACCTTC.

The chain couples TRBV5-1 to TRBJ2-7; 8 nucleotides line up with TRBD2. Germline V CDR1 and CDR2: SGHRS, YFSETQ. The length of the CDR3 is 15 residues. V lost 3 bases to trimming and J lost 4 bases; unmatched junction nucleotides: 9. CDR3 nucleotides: TGCGCCAGCAGCTATGTAGCGGGAAGGGAGTACGAGCAGTACTTC. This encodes CASSYVAGREYEQYF.

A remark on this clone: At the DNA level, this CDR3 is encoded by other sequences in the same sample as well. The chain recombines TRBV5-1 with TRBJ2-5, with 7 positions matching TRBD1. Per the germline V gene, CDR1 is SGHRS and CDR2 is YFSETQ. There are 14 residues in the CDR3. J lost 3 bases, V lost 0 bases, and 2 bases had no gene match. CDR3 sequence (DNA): TGCGCCAGCAGCTTGGAGGGGGCGGAAGAGACCCAGTACTTC. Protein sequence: CASSLEGAEETQYF.

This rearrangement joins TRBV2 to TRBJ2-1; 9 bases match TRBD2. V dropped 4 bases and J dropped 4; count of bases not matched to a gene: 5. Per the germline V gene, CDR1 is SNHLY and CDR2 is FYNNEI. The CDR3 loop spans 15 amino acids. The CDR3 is CASSVGGRGYNEQFF. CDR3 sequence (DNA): TGTGCCAGCAGTGTAGGCGGGAGGGGATACAATGAGCAGTTCTTC.

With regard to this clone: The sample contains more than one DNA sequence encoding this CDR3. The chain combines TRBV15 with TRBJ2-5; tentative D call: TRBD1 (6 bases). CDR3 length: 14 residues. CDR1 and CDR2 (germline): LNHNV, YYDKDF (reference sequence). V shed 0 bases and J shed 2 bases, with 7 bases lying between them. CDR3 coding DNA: TGTGCCACCAGCAGAGATAGGGGGCAAGAGACCCAGTACTTC. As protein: CATSRDRGQETQYF.

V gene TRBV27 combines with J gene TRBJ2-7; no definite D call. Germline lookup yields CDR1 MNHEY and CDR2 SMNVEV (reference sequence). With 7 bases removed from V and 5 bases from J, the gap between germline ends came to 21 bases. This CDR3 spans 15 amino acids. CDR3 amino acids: CASKSFEARQDEQYF. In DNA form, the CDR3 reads TGTGCCAGCAAATCTTTCGAGGCAAGGCAGGACGAGCAGTACTTC.

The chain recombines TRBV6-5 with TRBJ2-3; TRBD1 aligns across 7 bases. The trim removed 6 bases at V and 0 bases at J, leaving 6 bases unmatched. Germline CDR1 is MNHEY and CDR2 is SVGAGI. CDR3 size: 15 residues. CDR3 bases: TGTGCCAGCAGCAGGGGGACGGAAAGCACAGATACGCAGTATTTT. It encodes CASSRGTESTDTQYF.

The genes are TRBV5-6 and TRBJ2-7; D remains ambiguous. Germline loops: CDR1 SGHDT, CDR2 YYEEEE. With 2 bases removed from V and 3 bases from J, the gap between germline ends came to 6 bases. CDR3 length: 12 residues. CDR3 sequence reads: CASSFALYEQYF. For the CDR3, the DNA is TGTGCCAGCAGCTTTGCGCTCTACGAGCAGTACTTC.

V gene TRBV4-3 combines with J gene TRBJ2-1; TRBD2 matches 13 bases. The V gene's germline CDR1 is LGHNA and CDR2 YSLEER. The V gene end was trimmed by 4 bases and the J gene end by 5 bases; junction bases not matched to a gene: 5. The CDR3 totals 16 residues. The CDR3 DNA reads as TGCGCCAGCAGCCTCCGGACTAGCGGGGGCAACAATGAGCAGTTCTTC. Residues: CASSLRTSGGNNEQFF.

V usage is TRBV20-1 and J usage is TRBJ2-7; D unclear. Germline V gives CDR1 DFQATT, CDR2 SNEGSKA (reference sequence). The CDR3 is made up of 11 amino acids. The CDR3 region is CSPSNPYEQYF. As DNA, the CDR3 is TGCAGCCCCAGTAACCCCTACGAGCAGTACTTC.

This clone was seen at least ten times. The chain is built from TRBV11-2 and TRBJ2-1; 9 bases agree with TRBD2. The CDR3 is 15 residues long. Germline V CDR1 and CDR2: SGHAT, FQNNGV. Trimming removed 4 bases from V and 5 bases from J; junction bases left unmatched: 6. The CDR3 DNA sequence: TGTGCCAGCAGCTATCGACTAGCGGTGAACAATGAGCAGTTCTTC. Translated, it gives CASSYRLAVNNEQFF.

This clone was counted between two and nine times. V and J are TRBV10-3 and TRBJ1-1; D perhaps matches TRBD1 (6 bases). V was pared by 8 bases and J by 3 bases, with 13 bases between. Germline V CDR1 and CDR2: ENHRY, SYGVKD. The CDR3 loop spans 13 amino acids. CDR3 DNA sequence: TGTGCCATCGCCCAGGGGCTGGACACTGAAGCTTTCTTT. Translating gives CAIAQGLDTEAFF.

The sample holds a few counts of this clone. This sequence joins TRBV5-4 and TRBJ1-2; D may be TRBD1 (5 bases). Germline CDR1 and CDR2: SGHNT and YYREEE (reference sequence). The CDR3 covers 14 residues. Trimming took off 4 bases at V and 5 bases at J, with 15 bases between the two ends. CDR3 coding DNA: TGTGCCAGCAGCCGAGCGGGGGGGGATTATGGCTACACCTTC. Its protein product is CASSRAGGDYGYTF.